These 11 T cell receptor beta chains share one sample of origin, sequenced in a study of T cells in Graves' hyperthyroidism and ophthalmopathy. Using RNA transcripts as the source, TCR beta CDR3 regions were amplified. Carried out on the TCR CDR3, a first-round RT-PCR used the HTBI primer set. Via MiXCR, TCRdb re-called the multiplex PCR reads, giving one row per CDR3 protein. The sample carries around 350,000 distinct CDR3 sequences, 14% recorded once. The sequencing input was blood. All receptors derive from a woman aged 25 to 39 with Graves' ophthalmopathy.

This clonotype was detected many times. The V call is TRBV20-1, the J call TRBJ2-1; 8 nucleotides align to TRBD1. Germline values: CDR1 DFQATT, CDR2 SNEGSKA (reference sequence). The CDR3 runs to 14 residues. J gave up 5 bases and V 6 bases, and 9 bases lay outside the gene matches. For the CDR3, the DNA is TGCAGTGCCATTGCAGGGGGCGCGGACAATGAGCAGTTCTTC. It yields the protein CSAIAGGADNEQFF.

This clonotype has ten or more counts. This chain uses TRBV2 with TRBJ2-7; 9 bases match TRBD1. The junction had 4 bases not matched to a gene; V was cut back by 6 bases and J by 1 base. The CDR3 spans 14 residues. Germline-derived CDR1 and CDR2 are SNHLY and FYNNEI. CDR3 region: CASREGQGSYEQYF. In DNA form, the CDR3 reads TGTGCCAGCAGGGAGGGACAGGGTTCCTACGAGCAGTACTTC.

This clonotype turned up a few times. The chain recombines TRBV9 with TRBJ2-7; 7 bases align to TRBD1. Per germline, CDR1 SGDLS and CDR2 YYNGEE. The CDR3 length is 14 residues. J was trimmed by 9 bases and V by 0 bases; bases with no gene match: 9. The CDR3 loop reads CASSVEGGAFGQYF. The DNA for the CDR3 is TGTGCCAGCAGCGTAGAAGGGGGCGCTTTCGGGCAGTACTTC.

This clonotype was counted a few times. The V and J genes are TRBV5-1 and TRBJ2-5, with 8 bases identical to TRBD2. Per the germline V gene, CDR1 is SGHRS and CDR2 is YFSETQ. The CDR3 is 12 amino acids. J was trimmed by 3 bases and V by 8 bases; bases with no gene match: 3. CDR3 residues: CASKAGEETQYF. In nucleotides, the CDR3 is TGCGCCAGTAAAGCGGGGGAAGAGACCCAGTACTTC.

The chain joins TRBV29-1 to TRBJ2-5; tentative D call: TRBD2 (5 bases). V lost 1 base and J lost 7, with 10 bases in between. Germline CDR1 reads SQVTM; CDR2 reads ANQGSEA. The CDR3 spans 12 residues. The DNA for the CDR3 is TGCAGCGTTGAAGTCCCAGAGGGGACCCAGTACTTC. Translated: CSVEVPEGTQYF.

This clonotype was counted ten times or more. The CDR3 reads CASSYLGSRGNQPQHF. CDR3 DNA sequence: TGTGCCAGCAGTTACTTGGGGTCAAGGGGCAATCAGCCCCAGCATTTT. The chain carries TRBV6-2 or TRBV6-3 and TRBJ1-5; the D is unclear. The germline V gene encodes CDR1 MNHEY and CDR2 SVGEGT. Trimming removed 1 base from V and 2 bases from J, with 12 bases in between. The CDR3 spans 16 residues.

This clonotype was seen ten or more times. Here the CDR3 DNA reads TGCGCCAGCAGCTTGTTCGGCGGAATAAACACTGAAGCTTTCTTT. It is translated as CASSLFGGINTEAFF. The V gene is TRBV5-1, the J gene TRBJ1-1; D gene ambiguous. Germline-derived CDR1 and CDR2 are SGHRS and YFSETQ. Trimming shortened V by 1 base and J by 2 bases, and 12 bases separated the two germline ends. This CDR3 spans 15 amino acids. Full variable domain (remainder filled in from reference TRBV5-1 and TRBJ1-1): KAGVTQTPRYLIKTRGQQVTLSCSPISGHRSVSWYQQTPGQGLQFLFEYFSETQRNKGNFPGRFSGRQFSNSRSEMNVSTLELGDSALYLCASSLFGGINTEAFFGQGTRLTVV.

The chain uses TRBV15 and TRBJ1-4, with a tentative D call TRBD1 (6 bases). V shed 1 base and J shed 5 bases, with 14 bases lying between them. Germline values: CDR1 LNHNV, CDR2 YYDKDF (reference sequence). CDR3 length: 16 amino acids. CDR3 DNA sequence: TGTGCCACCAGCAGAGTCCCTACAGGGATCAATGAAAAACTGTTTTTT. This encodes CATSRVPTGINEKLFF.

About this clonotype: This may come from a read error, since a much larger clone is one base off. The gene calls are TRBV4-1 and TRBJ2-1, with D perhaps matching TRBD2 (6 bases). CDR3 size: 15 residues. Germline V CDR1 and CDR2: MGHRA, YSYEKL. The CDR3 region is CVSSQEETRIPEQFF. The DNA for the CDR3 is TGCGTCAGCAGCCAAGAGGAGACTAGGATTCCTGAGCAGTTCTTC.

This clonotype was detected many times. The rearrangement joins TRBV10-3 to TRBJ2-3; 7 nucleotides line up with TRBD2. This CDR3 has 14 amino acids. CDR1 is ENHRY, CDR2 SYGVKD, per germline. V shed 2 bases and J 1 base; nucleotides not matched to a gene: 0. The CDR3 bases are TGTGCCATCAGTGAGACTAGCGGCACAGATACGCAGTATTTT. Translating gives CAISETSGTDTQYF.

Ten or more counts support this clonotype. The chain carries TRBV2 and TRBJ2-7; TRBD1 agrees at 7 bases. This CDR3 is built from 15 residues. Unmatched junction bases numbered 11, after V lost 6 bases and J lost 3 bases. The germline V gene has CDR1 SNHLY and CDR2 FYNNEI. CDR3 amino acids: CASSPGGIVSYEQYF. The CDR3 coding sequence is TGTGCCAGCAGCCCAGGGGGAATTGTAAGCTACGAGCAGTACTTC.